Below, 6 T cell receptor beta chains from the same sample are listed, as sequenced in a study of post-analysis software for immune sequencing data. Study findings and constraints: When patients were compared with controls, a handful of TRBV segments were more frequent, TRBV5-6, TRBV5-1 and TRBV20-1 among them.

No antigens are known for them. TCR beta cDNA libraries had unique molecular identifiers. MiXCR, applied by TCRdb to the PCR reads, yields one record per CDR3 protein. The sample carries about 820,000 distinct CDR3 sequences, approximately 53% recorded once. Sequenced: blood. All receptors come from a girl between 10 and 17 years old with multiple sclerosis.

The rearrangement links TRBV18 to TRBJ1-2; D possibly corresponds to TRBD1 (5 bases). The V gene's germline CDR1 is KGHSH and CDR2 LQKENI. The CDR3 sequence is 13 residues long. The V end lost 0 bases, the J end lost 4 bases, and 6 bases lay between the germline ends. Written as DNA, the CDR3 is TGTGCCAGCTCACCACCGGGACTCTATGGCTACACCTTC. Encoded protein: CASSPPGLYGYTF.

The rearrangement links TRBV6-5 to TRBJ1-1, with TRBD1 identical over 7 bases. CDR3 length: 15 residues. Germline trimming cut 0 bases from V and 3 bases from J; bases unmatched to any gene: 4. Germline values: CDR1 MNHEY, CDR2 SVGAGI. In nucleotides, the CDR3 is TGTGCCAGCAGTTACTCGGAGACAGGGTACACTGAAGCTTTCTTT. Amino acids: CASSYSETGYTEAFF.

The chain combines TRBV7-8 with TRBJ1-5; D is ambiguous. Trimming took off 3 bases at V and 0 bases at J, with 12 bases between the two ends. This CDR3 is built from 16 residues. Germline CDR1 reads SGHVS; CDR2 reads FQNEAQ. CDR3 nucleotides: TGTGCCAGCAGCTTCAGCGGAGGGTCTAGCAATCAGCCCCAGCATTTT. Translated: CASSFSGGSSNQPQHF.

A few counts support this clonotype. The rearrangement uses TRBV6-2 or TRBV6-3 and TRBJ2-3; no clear D gene. V was clipped by 6 bases and J by 4 bases, with 14 bases between them. The CDR3 is 14 amino acids. Germline-derived CDR1 and CDR2 are MNHEY and SVGEGT. CDR3 nucleotides: TGTGCCAGCAGCCACCAGGACCTTTCAGATACGCAGTATTTT. Residues: CASSHQDLSDTQYF.

The genes are TRBV20-1 and TRBJ2-5; TRBD2 matches at 15 bases. CDR3 length: 16 residues. V was pared by 5 bases and J by 2 bases, with 6 bases of the junction left unmatched. Germline CDR1 is DFQATT and CDR2 is SNEGSKA (reference sequence). The CDR3 protein is CSAAGLAGGRQETQYF. The CDR3 DNA sequence: TGCAGTGCTGCGGGACTAGCGGGAGGTAGGCAAGAGACCCAGTACTTC.

In the case of this clonotype: Germline is not matched at one junction end, which may reflect a read error. This chain connects TRBV29-1 to TRBJ1-2, with unresolved D. From germline, CDR1 is SQVTM and CDR2 ANQGSEA. The CDR3 runs to 11 residues. For the CDR3, the DNA is TGCAGCGGGAGAGAAGGGCACGGCTTCACCTTC. Translation gives CSGREGHGFTF.